This T cell receptor (beta chain) was documented in a study of shared clonotypes between healthy human individuals. Turning to the study itself: CD4 naive and CD4 memory each took three plates per donor, while CD8 naive took two and CD8 memory one.

The CDR3 covers 13 residues. Germline V gene sequence: CDR1 GTSNPN, CDR2 SVGIG (reference sequence). The ends were cut back, 7 bases at V and 0 bases at J, with 12 bases in the middle. The protocol was immunoSEQ multiplex PCR, while the TCRdb copy is restricted to in-frame clones and leaves out a portion. The data show around 1,000,000 clones, 70% to 85% seen once. This clone was seen only a few times. The sequence was obtained from a young man in good health. Some clones in this sample may be carry-over from other donors' samples. This chain joins TRBV30 and TRBJ1-2; no firm D call. Material for sequencing was memory CD4+ T cells from PBMCs. The subset is: CD45RA-negative fraction. The CDR3: CALRALANYGYTF. The CDR3 bases are TGTGCCTTACGGGCCCTAGCTAACTATGGCTACACCTTC.